The 24 T cell receptor beta chains below come from one sample, sequenced in a study of T cells in women clearing cervical HPV infection. Only in-frame clones appear in the TCRdb table, and some are missing; sequencing was by immunoSEQ multiplex PCR. The sample totals 35,000 to 50,000 clones; its top ten clones hold 7.6%. Sequencing used blood buffy coat. The receptors stem from a woman aged 18 to 69 with a cervical HPV16 infection that either progressed to CIN3+ or cleared (not recorded which).

Comment on this clone: Read data end 3 residues before the CDR3 end; the end is taken from the germline J gene. The V and J genes are TRBV7-8 and TRBJ2-1, with 9 bases lining up with TRBD2. Germline V lookup: CDR1 SGHVS, CDR2 FQNEAQ. The CDR3 is 16 amino acids. V was clipped by 5 bases and J by 8 bases; unmatched bases: 13. CDR3 DNA (partial): TGTGCCAGCAGCCCCCACCGCGGGGGGGCTAGGGATGAG. This encodes CASSPHRGGARDE. The whole CDR3 protein reads CASSPHRGGARDEQFF.

In regard to this clone: Read sequence stops 3 residues before the CDR3 end, and the germline J gene provides the missing end. The rearrangement uses TRBV20-1 and TRBJ2-5; 7 positions match TRBD2. Germline V gives CDR1 DFQATT, CDR2 SNEGSKA (reference sequence). V trimming: 6 bases; J trimming: 2 bases; junction bases outside the gene matches: 3. This CDR3 has 12 amino acids. The sequenced part of the CDR3 DNA is TGCAGTGCCCCGGGACTACAAGAGACC. The encoded protein is CSAPGLQET. The entire CDR3 protein reads CSAPGLQETQYF.

In regard to this clone: The read terminates 3 residues ahead of where the CDR3 ends, so the germline J gene completes it. This chain uses TRBV20-1 with TRBJ1-1, with 7 bases that match TRBD1. This CDR3 is built from 16 residues. Germline CDR1 DFQATT, CDR2 SNEGSKA (reference sequence). V gave up 0 bases and J gave up 1 base; unmatched junction bases: 8. CDR3 sequence: CSARDLRRGPNTEAFF. The sequenced CDR3 bases are TGCAGTGCTAGAGATCTTAGGAGGGGGCCGAACACTGAA.

Of note for this clone: The read gets to within 3 residues of the CDR3 end, and the germline J gene fills in the rest. The chain has TRBV19 and TRBJ2-5; 8 bases line up with TRBD1. The germline V gene has CDR1 LNHDA and CDR2 SQIVND (reference sequence). The CDR3 consists of 14 residues. Unmatched junction bases numbered 5, after V lost 4 bases and J lost 4 bases. Incomplete CDR3 DNA: TGTGCCAGTAGTAAGGACAGGGCTGGAGAGACC. Protein sequence: CASSKDRAGET. The entire CDR3 sequence reads CASSKDRAGETQYF.

The sequenced part of the CDR3 DNA is TGTGCCAGCAGTTTACACAGGGGCCAAGAGACC. Translating gives CASSLHRGQET. The entire CDR3 protein is CASSLHRGQETQYF. The genes are TRBV12-3 or TRBV12-4 and TRBJ2-5, with TRBD1 matching over 7 bases. From the germline J gene comes the end of the CDR3, since the read stops 3 residues before it. V lost 2 bases to trimming and J lost 1 base; unmatched junction nucleotides: 1. The CDR3 spans 14 residues.

As for this clone: The sequenced fragment ends 3 residues before the CDR3 boundary, so the rest is inferred from the germline J gene. V is TRBV29-1 and J is TRBJ1-1; possibly TRBD1 for D (6 bases). Trimming cost V 4 bases and J 0 bases, with 15 bases left between them. This CDR3 contains 15 residues. Germline CDR1 reads SQVTM; CDR2 reads ANQGSEA. The CDR3 reads CSVAARQAMNTEAFF. The CDR3 bases that were read are TGCAGCGTTGCAGCACGACAGGCAATGAACACTGAA.

Concerning this clone: From the germline J gene comes the end of the CDR3, since the read stops 3 residues before it. V gene TRBV7-3 combines with J gene TRBJ2-2; D gene ambiguous. The CDR3 is 14 amino acids. Trimming stripped 8 bases from V and 7 bases from J, with 17 bases between. Germline assignment: CDR1 SGHTA and CDR2 FQGTGA. The CDR3 loop is CASAPSVGYGELFF. CDR3 bases read: TGTGCCAGCGCCCCCAGTGTAGGGTACGGGGAG. Complete variable domain (other parts from reference TRBV7-3 and TRBJ2-2): GAGVSQTPSNKVTEKGKYVELRCDPISGHTALYWYRQSLGQGPEFLIYFQGTGAADDSGLPNDRFFAVRPEGSVSTLKIQRTERGDSAVYLCASAPSVGYGELFFGEGSRLTVL.

About this clone itself: The read terminates 3 residues ahead of where the CDR3 ends, so the germline J gene completes it. V is TRBV18 and J is TRBJ2-4; either TRBD1 or TRBD2 may fit D (5 bases each). V was pared by 0 bases and J by 4 bases, with 13 bases between. The CDR3 is 16 residues long. Germline V gene data show CDR1 as KGHSH and CDR2 as LQKENI. The part of the CDR3 DNA that was read is TGTGCCAGCTCACCACCTTCAGGGTGGGAGAAAAACATT. It translates to CASSPPSGWEKNI. The full CDR3 protein reads CASSPPSGWEKNIQYF. Full variable domain (rest looked up from reference TRBV18 and TRBJ2-4): NAGVMQNPRHLVRRRGQEARLRCSPMKGHSHVYWYRQLPEEGLKFMVYLQKENIIDESGMPKERFSAEFPKEGPSILRIQQVVRGDSAAYFCASSPPSGWEKNIQYFGAGTRLSVL.

In regard to this clone: The sequenced fragment ends 3 residues before the CDR3 boundary, so the rest is inferred from the germline J gene. The V and J genes are TRBV5-7 and TRBJ1-2, with TRBD1 matching over 9 bases. TRBV5-7 falls under the ORF class, with uncertain function. J gave up 4 bases and V 1 base, and 5 bases lay outside the gene matches. The CDR3 extends over 15 amino acids. The CDR3 region is CASSLWTGEAYGYTF. The part of the CDR3 DNA that was read is TGTGCCAGCAGCTTGTGGACAGGGGAGGCCTATGGC.

A note on this clone: The read terminates 3 residues ahead of where the CDR3 ends, so the germline J gene completes it. V gene TRBV5-1 combines with J gene TRBJ1-4, with 9 bases matching TRBD1. CDR1 is SGHRS and CDR2 is YFSETQ in the germline V gene. Trimming at V came to 5 bases and at J to 8 bases, leaving 7 bases not matched to a gene. The CDR3 covers 14 residues. CDR3 loop: CASRPGTGWEKLFF. The sequenced CDR3 bases are TGCGCCAGCAGACCCGGGACAGGGTGGGAAAAA.

The CDR3 here is CASSSRQGLGYGYTF. Incomplete CDR3 DNA: TGTGCCAGCAGCTCCCGACAGGGGTTAGGCTATGGC. V gene TRBV13 combines with J gene TRBJ1-2; 8 bases match TRBD1. The read terminates 3 residues before the CDR3 end, so the remaining end is supplied by the germline J gene. This CDR3 has 15 residues. With 4 bases clipped from V and 4 bases from J, the junction kept 8 bases outside the gene matches. CDR1 and CDR2 from the germline V gene are PRHDT and FYEKMQ (reference sequence).

Turning to this clone: With the read ending 3 residues before the CDR3 end, the germline J gene is used to fill in that end. The J gene is TRBJ2-5, the V gene TRBV2; 9 bases are shared with TRBD1. This CDR3 contains 12 residues. V dropped 9 bases and J dropped 5; count of bases not matched to a gene: 4. The germline gives CDR1 SNHLY, CDR2 FYNNEI. CDR3 DNA, as far as it was read: TGTGCCAGTTCAGGACAGGGGGAGACC. It is translated as CASSGQGET. The complete CDR3 sequence is CASSGQGETQYF.

On this clone itself: The CDR3 is cut off 3 residues early in the read; its end comes from the germline J gene. V is TRBV5-1 and J is TRBJ1-5; a possible D gene is TRBD1 (6 bases). The germline V and J ends were trimmed by 2 bases and 3 bases, with 12 bases remaining between them. The length of the CDR3 is 15 residues. Germline V lookup: CDR1 SGHRS, CDR2 YFSETQ. CDR3 DNA, as far as it was read: TGCGCCAGCAGCTTATCGGACAGTCTCAATCAGCCC. It yields the protein CASSLSDSLNQP. The CDR3 in full is CASSLSDSLNQPQHF.

As to this clone: The read terminates 3 residues before the CDR3 end, so the remaining end is supplied by the germline J gene. Other DNA sequences in the same sample also yield this CDR3. The chain couples TRBV2 to TRBJ2-5, with a possible D match to TRBD1 (5 bases). This CDR3 is 14 amino acids long. With 2 bases removed from V and 5 bases from J, the gap between germline ends came to 12 bases. CDR1 is SNHLY and CDR2 is FYNNEI in the germline V gene. CDR3 sequence: CASSEKGSWETQYF. The DNA read from the CDR3 is TGTGCCAGCAGTGAAAAGGGGTCCTGGGAGACC.

Comment on this clone: The read terminates 3 residues ahead of where the CDR3 ends, so the germline J gene completes it. The chain couples TRBV19 to TRBJ1-1; TRBD1 agrees at 8 bases. Germline CDR1 is LNHDA and CDR2 is SQIVND (reference sequence). The J segment lost 6 bases and the V segment lost 4 bases, leaving 4 bases of the junction unmatched. This CDR3 has 13 residues. CDR3 loop: CASSTRDRSEAFF. Incomplete CDR3 DNA: TGTGCCAGTAGTACCCGGGACAGGTCTGAA.

A word on this clone: The CDR3 goes on 3 residues after the read ends, and that part is filled in from the germline J gene. The chain carries TRBV7-3 and TRBJ2-3; 7 positions match TRBD2. This CDR3 spans 17 amino acids. Germline V lookup: CDR1 SGHTA, CDR2 FQGTGA. V trimming: 3 bases; J trimming: 3 bases; junction bases outside the gene matches: 12. The DNA read from the CDR3 is TGTGCCAGCAGCTTTCCGGGTAGCGGGCGGGGTACAGATACG. Translating it yields CASSFPGSGRGTDT. The whole CDR3 reads CASSFPGSGRGTDTQYF.

In regard to this clone: The CDR3 end falls 3 residues outside the read, so it is completed with the germline J gene. The chain couples TRBV10-3 to TRBJ2-1; 9 nucleotides match TRBD2. This CDR3 region has 16 residues. Germline V lookup: CDR1 ENHRY, CDR2 SYGVKD. The V gene end was trimmed by 3 bases and the J gene end by 4 bases; junction bases not matched to a gene: 7. CDR3 DNA (partial): TGTGCCATCAGTGAATTAGCGGGGGAAGGTTACAATGAG. It specifies CAISELAGEGYNE. The CDR3 as a whole reads CAISELAGEGYNEQFF.

Of note for this clone: The read finishes 3 residues shy of the CDR3 end, and the germline J gene is used to complete it. The V call is TRBV30, the J call TRBJ1-1; D gene uncertain. Trimming shortened V by 2 bases and J by 4 bases, and 8 bases separated the two germline ends. The CDR3 loop spans 12 amino acids. CDR1 is GTSNPN, CDR2 SVGIG, per germline (reference sequence). CDR3 residues: CAWSTGSTEAFF. The sequenced CDR3 bases are TGTGCCTGGAGTACGGGGAGCACTGAA.

With regard to this clone: The read halts 3 residues ahead of the CDR3 end, with the missing end drawn from the germline J gene. The rearrangement uses TRBV5-4 and TRBJ2-3, with a tentative D call TRBD2 (6 bases). The CDR3 is 14 amino acids. The V and J ends lost 4 bases and 6 bases respectively, with 15 bases between them. The V gene's germline CDR1 is SGHNT and CDR2 YYREEE (reference sequence). The CDR3 reads CASSIGTFTDTQYF. The sequenced CDR3 bases are TGTGCCAGCAGCATTGGGACTTTTACGGATACG.

Remarks on this clone: With the read ending 3 residues before the CDR3 end, the germline J gene is used to fill in that end. The rearrangement joins TRBV14 to TRBJ1-1, with D uncertain. Germline values: CDR1 SGHDN, CDR2 FVKESK. Deletions cut 4 bases from V and 2 bases from J, with 11 bases between. CDR3 length: 14 residues. The CDR3 loop reads CASSLRRGNTEAFF. CDR3 DNA (partial): TGTGCCAGCAGCCTCCGCCGGGGAAACACTGAA.

For this clone: The read is 3 residues too short to cover the CDR3 end, so that end is filled in from the germline J gene. This chain links TRBV2 with TRBJ2-1; 10 bases are a match to TRBD2. V dropped 3 bases and J dropped 5; count of bases not matched to a gene: 1. CDR1 is SNHLY and CDR2 is FYNNEI in the germline V gene. The CDR3 has 14 residues. CDR3 bases read: TGTGCCAGCAGTGACCTAGCGGGGGACAATGAG. It codes for CASSDLAGDNE. The entire CDR3 protein is CASSDLAGDNEQFF.

On this clone: The CDR3 extends 3 residues past the end of the read, so its final part is completed from the germline J gene. V and J are TRBV10-1 and TRBJ2-7; TRBD2 matches at 7 bases. CDR1 and CDR2 (germline): WNHNN, SYGVQD (reference sequence). After removal of 0 bases from V and 3 bases from J, the junction contained 8 bases not matched to a gene. The CDR3 sequence is 16 residues long. The CDR3 DNA, read in part, is TGCGCCAGCAGTGAGTCTCGGTCTAGCGGAATCTACGAG. Protein: CASSESRSSGIYE. The CDR3 as a whole reads CASSESRSSGIYEQYF.

Remarks on this clone: The sequenced fragment ends 3 residues before the CDR3 boundary, so the rest is inferred from the germline J gene. The rearrangement joins TRBV7-3 to TRBJ1-2; D remains ambiguous. V gave up 2 bases and J gave up 0 bases, with 13 bases separating them. CDR1 and CDR2 (germline): SGHTA, FQGTGA. CDR3 length: 16 residues. The CDR3 is CASSLLGEGPNYGYTF. The sequenced CDR3 bases are TGTGCCAGCAGCTTACTCGGGGAAGGGCCTAACTATGGC.

The CDR3 sequence is CASSGLAAQETQYF. CDR3 DNA, as far as it was read: TGTGCCAGCTCAGGGCTAGCGGCCCAAGAGACC. The rearrangement uses TRBV18 and TRBJ2-5; 7 nucleotides align to TRBD2. The CDR3 end is not reached by the read, which stops 3 residues before it; the germline J gene fills it in. V was clipped by 5 bases and J by 1 base; unmatched bases: 4. Per the germline V gene, CDR1 is KGHSH and CDR2 is LQKENI. The length of the CDR3 is 14 residues.